This T cell receptor beta chain was documented in a study of shared clonotypes between healthy human individuals. The V and J ends lost 4 bases and 2 bases respectively, with 15 bases between them. This CDR3 spans 16 amino acids. CDR1 and CDR2 (germline): MNHNS, SASEGT. A single count supports this clone. Clones were read by immunoSEQ multiplex PCR, and TCRdb kept only the in-frame ones, dropping some. Among 2 million to 2.5 million clones, approximately 90% were seen once, and the ten largest hold approximately 0.41%. The rearrangement links TRBV6-1 to TRBJ2-1; maybe TRBD1 (5 bases). This clonotype originated in a man aged 18 to 29 in good health. Some clones in this sample may be carry-over from other donors' samples. Sequenced input: naive CD4+ T cells from PBMCs. As to subset: CD45RA+ positively selected. CDR3 residues: CASSGRGARTYNEQFF. The CDR3 DNA reads as TGTGCCAGCAGTGGTAGGGGCGCCCGTACCTACAATGAGCAGTTCTTC.